The entry that follows covers one T cell receptor (beta chain) sequence. This specimen comes from a study of somatic mutations in cytotoxic T cells in rheumatoid arthritis. TCRdb keeps only in-frame clones here, not all; method: immunoSEQ multiplex PCR. The table lists 13,000 or so clones, 65% to 75% of them singletons. CDR1 is PRHDT, CDR2 FYEKMQ, per germline (reference sequence). The CDR3 extends over 14 amino acids. V shed 7 bases, J shed 1 base, and the junction held 5 bases outside the gene matches. Sequencing was done on a sample of CD8+ T cells sorted from blood. The TCR comes from an adult with rheumatoid arthritis. The chain uses TRBV13 and TRBJ2-7, with TRBD1 identical over 9 bases. In DNA, the CDR3 is TGTGCCAGCACCGACAGGGGGGAATCCTACGAGCAGTACTTC. This translates into CASTDRGESYEQYF.